The entry below describes one T cell receptor beta chain. Germline assignment: CDR1 KGHSH and CDR2 LQKENI. The CDR3 is 13 residues long. Trimming shortened V by 2 bases and J by 8 bases, and 12 bases separated the two germline ends. Here immunoSEQ multiplex PCR was the method, and the copy in TCRdb shows in-frame clones only, minus some. The sample has some 37,000 clones, around 86% seen once. The record originates from a study of T cells in localized non-small cell lung cancer. The receptor's source is a man between 18 and 49 years old with stage I lung adenocarcinoma. Sequences were derived from peripheral blood, sampled before any cancer treatment. The rearrangement joins TRBV18 to TRBJ1-1; D gene uncertain. The CDR3 nucleotides read TGTGCCAGCTCACCAGAACAGATGCTCGAAGCTTTCTTT. This translates into CASSPEQMLEAFF.